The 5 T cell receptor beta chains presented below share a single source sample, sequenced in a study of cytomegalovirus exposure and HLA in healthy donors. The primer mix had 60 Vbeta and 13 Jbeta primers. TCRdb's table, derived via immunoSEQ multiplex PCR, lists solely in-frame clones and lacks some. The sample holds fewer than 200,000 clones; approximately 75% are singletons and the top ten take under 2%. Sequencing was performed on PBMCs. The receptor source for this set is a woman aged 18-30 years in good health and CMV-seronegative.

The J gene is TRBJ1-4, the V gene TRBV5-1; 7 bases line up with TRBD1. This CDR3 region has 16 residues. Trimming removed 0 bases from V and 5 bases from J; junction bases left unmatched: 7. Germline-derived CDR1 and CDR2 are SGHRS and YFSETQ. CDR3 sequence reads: CASSLAGTGANEKLFF. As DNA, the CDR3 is TGCGCCAGCAGCTTGGCGGGCACAGGGGCAAATGAAAAACTGTTTTTT.

The CDR3 protein is CASSPDRGTDTQYF. The DNA for the CDR3 is TGTGCCAGCAGCCCGGACAGGGGGACAGATACGCAGTATTTT. This rearrangement joins TRBV5-4 to TRBJ2-3, with TRBD1 matching over 10 bases. With 4 bases clipped from V and 3 bases from J, the junction kept 2 bases outside the gene matches. The CDR3 contains 14 residues. CDR1 is SGHNT, CDR2 YYREEE, per germline (reference sequence). The variable domain in full, completed from reference TRBV5-4 and TRBJ2-3, reads ETGVTQSPTHLIKTRGQQVTLRCSSQSGHNTVSWYQQALGQGPQFIFQYYREEENGRGNFPPRFSGLQFPNYSSELNVNALELDDSALYLCASSPDRGTDTQYFGPGTRLTVL.

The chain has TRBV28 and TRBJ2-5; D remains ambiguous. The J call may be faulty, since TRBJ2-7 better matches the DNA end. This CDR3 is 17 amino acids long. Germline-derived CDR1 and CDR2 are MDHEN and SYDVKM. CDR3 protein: CASSSPLRYLRTYEQYF. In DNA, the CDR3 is TGTGCCAGCAGTTCCCCACTAAGGTATCTGAGAACCTACGAGCAGTACTTC.

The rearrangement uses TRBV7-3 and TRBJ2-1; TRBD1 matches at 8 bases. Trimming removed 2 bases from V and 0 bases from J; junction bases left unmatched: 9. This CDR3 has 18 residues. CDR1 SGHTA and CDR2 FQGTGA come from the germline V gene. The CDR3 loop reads CASSLYPATGDSYNEQFF. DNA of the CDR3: TGTGCCAGCAGCTTATACCCCGCGACAGGGGACTCCTACAATGAGCAGTTCTTC.

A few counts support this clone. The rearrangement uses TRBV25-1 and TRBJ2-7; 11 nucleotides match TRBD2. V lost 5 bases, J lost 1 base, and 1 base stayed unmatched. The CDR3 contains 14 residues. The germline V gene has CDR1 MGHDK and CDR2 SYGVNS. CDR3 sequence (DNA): TGTGCCAGCAGTCTAGCGGGGGGATCCTACGAGCAGTACTTC. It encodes CASSLAGGSYEQYF.